These 24 T cell receptor beta chains originate from one sample sequenced in a study of radiotherapy plus CTLA-4 blockade in lung cancer. Generated by immunoSEQ multiplex PCR, the TCRdb table keeps only in-frame clones and is missing some. Here the sample spans about 77,000 clones, around 74% being singletons. The sequences come from peripheral blood, collected from a patient treated with radiotherapy plus ipilimumab. All receptors come from a human donor with non-small cell lung cancer whose response to radiotherapy plus ipilimumab could not be evaluated.

J is TRBJ2-5 and V is TRBV10-3; 7 bases match TRBD2. V lost 3 bases to trimming and J lost 4 bases; unmatched junction nucleotides: 8. Germline CDR1 ENHRY, CDR2 SYGVKD. This CDR3 comprises 15 residues. The CDR3 sequence is CAISETREGRETQYF. Written as DNA, the CDR3 is TGTGCCATCAGTGAAACGAGGGAGGGGCGAGAGACCCAGTACTTC.

The J gene is TRBJ2-1, the V gene TRBV5-6, with 9 bases matching TRBD2. Germline values: CDR1 SGHDT, CDR2 YYEEEE. Trimming cost V 0 bases and J 7 bases; bases outside gene matches: 8. The CDR3 totals 16 residues. CDR3 nucleotides: TGTGCCAGCAGCTTGGCGTCACTAGCGGGTGGGAATGAGCAGTTCTTC. This encodes CASSLASLAGGNEQFF.

J is TRBJ1-4 and V is TRBV18, with D tentatively TRBD1 (5 bases). The germline V gene encodes CDR1 KGHSH and CDR2 LQKENI. This CDR3 region has 15 residues. Trimming pared 2 bases from V and 6 bases from J, leaving 13 bases between. The CDR3 here is CASSPTSGGDEKLFF. The CDR3 DNA reads TGTGCCAGCTCACCAACTTCCGGAGGGGATGAAAAACTGTTTTTT.

In its sample, this clone ranks as medium-sized. The genes are TRBV21-1 and TRBJ2-1; the table names TRBD2, a call not compared with the DNA. TRBV21-1 is given as a pseudogene. This CDR3 has 12 amino acids. The CDR3 is CASRNLPHEQFF. The DNA of the CDR3 is TGTGCCAGCAGAAATCTACCCCATGAGCAGTTCTTC.

The rearrangement joins TRBV7-6 to TRBJ1-1; 8 nucleotides line up with TRBD1. Germline V lookup: CDR1 SGHVS, CDR2 FNYEAQ. The CDR3 covers 13 residues. V lost 5 bases and J lost 3; bases outside the gene matches: 2. The CDR3 loop reads CASSRTGYTEAFF. For the CDR3, the DNA is TGTGCCAGCAGCCGGACAGGGTACACTGAAGCTTTCTTT.

This clone was observed a handful of times. V gene TRBV18 combines with J gene TRBJ2-7; D might be TRBD2 (5 bases). This CDR3 has 13 residues. In germline, CDR1 is KGHSH, CDR2 LQKENI. The V end was cut by 2 bases, the J end by 4 bases, with 9 bases between. The CDR3 spells CASSPGGPYEQYF. The CDR3, as DNA: TGTGCCAGCTCACCAGGAGGACCGTACGAGCAGTACTTC.

This clone was seen only a few times. The V call is TRBV6-1, the J call TRBJ2-7, with 10 positions matching TRBD2. V was pared by 2 bases and J by 1 base, with 2 bases of the junction left unmatched. This CDR3 has 15 amino acids. Germline CDR1 reads MNHNS; CDR2 reads SASEGT. The CDR3, as DNA: TGTGCCAGCAGTGAAAGGACTAGCGGTTCCTACGAGCAGTACTTC. Translated, it gives CASSERTSGSYEQYF.

This sequence joins TRBV7-9 and TRBJ1-1, with TRBD1 as a possible D gene (5 bases). Deletions cut 1 base from V and 10 bases from J, with 16 bases between. The length of the CDR3 is 14 residues. The germline V gene encodes CDR1 SEHNR and CDR2 FQNEAQ (reference sequence). The CDR3 loop is CASSLEGRMGGAFF. The CDR3 nucleotides read TGTGCCAGCAGCTTAGAAGGCAGGATGGGGGGAGCTTTCTTT.

This clone was recorded only once. The rearrangement links TRBV15 to TRBJ2-3; D is perhaps TRBD1 (5 bases). Germline lookup yields CDR1 LNHNV and CDR2 YYDKDF (reference sequence). CDR3 length: 14 amino acids. The V end lost 0 bases, the J end lost 5 bases, and 9 bases lay between the germline ends. The CDR3 coding sequence is TGTGCCACCAGCAGAGATTGGACAAAAGATACGCAGTATTTT. Translated, it gives CATSRDWTKDTQYF.

The chain links TRBV5-1 to TRBJ1-2; tentative D call: TRBD1 (6 bases). The CDR3 extends over 14 amino acids. CDR1 SGHRS and CDR2 YFSETQ come from the germline V gene. V lost 5 bases to trimming and J lost 7 bases, with 18 bases between them. CDR3 residues: CASSPTQGYGGYTF. The DNA of the CDR3 is TGCGCCAGCAGTCCTACACAGGGTTATGGTGGCTACACCTTC.

CDR3 sequence reads: CASSLTGSLMSNEQFF. CDR3 bases: TGTGCCAGCAGTTTAACGGGGAGCCTGATGAGCAATGAGCAGTTCTTC. The chain employs TRBV28 and TRBJ2-1; possible D gene TRBD2, 5 bases. Trimming pared 2 bases from V and 6 bases from J, leaving 17 bases between. CDR1 is MDHEN and CDR2 is SYDVKM in the germline V gene. CDR3 length equals 16 residues.

The chain recombines TRBV5-1 with TRBJ1-1; possibly TRBD1 for D (5 bases). Looked up from germline, CDR1 is SGHRS and CDR2 is YFSETQ. This CDR3 spans 15 amino acids. The V end lost 0 bases, the J end lost 3 bases, and 12 bases lay between the germline ends. CDR3 bases: TGCGCCAGCAGCTTGGTGGGAATCAGGGACACTGAAGCTTTCTTT. Encoded protein: CASSLVGIRDTEAFF.

V gene TRBV2 combines with J gene TRBJ1-5; D remains ambiguous. This CDR3 region has 15 residues. In germline, CDR1 is SNHLY, CDR2 FYNNEI. The V and J ends lost 6 bases and 0 bases respectively, with 12 bases between them. CDR3: CASSLLAASNQPQHF. Here the CDR3 DNA reads TGTGCCAGCAGCCTGTTGGCCGCTAGCAATCAGCCCCAGCATTTT.

V and J are TRBV4-1 and TRBJ2-7, with 10 nucleotides matching TRBD1. J lost 1 base, V lost 3 bases, and 6 bases had no gene match. Looked up from germline, CDR1 is MGHRA and CDR2 is YSYEKL. The CDR3 consists of 16 residues. This CDR3 reads CASSHSGTGESYEQYF. DNA for the CDR3: TGCGCCAGCAGCCATAGTGGGACAGGGGAATCCTACGAGCAGTACTTC.

This clone was detected only once. The chain has TRBV19 and TRBJ1-4, with 9 nucleotides matching TRBD1. Germline CDR1 and CDR2: LNHDA and SQIVND (reference sequence). The V gene end was trimmed by 8 bases and the J gene end by 7 bases; junction bases not matched to a gene: 8. The CDR3 extends over 14 amino acids. CDR3 residues: CASEDRGVIEKLFF. The CDR3 region has the DNA TGTGCCAGTGAGGACAGGGGAGTTATTGAAAAACTGTTTTTT.

The V gene is TRBV6-5, the J gene TRBJ2-3; TRBD1 matches 12 bases. J gave up 5 bases and V 6 bases, and 6 bases lay outside the gene matches. Germline V gene sequence: CDR1 MNHEY, CDR2 SVGAGI. This CDR3 contains 15 residues. The DNA of the CDR3 is TGTGCCAGCAGATCGGGACAGGGGGCGGGAGATACGCAGTATTTT. Translating gives CASRSGQGAGDTQYF.

V gene TRBV7-8 combines with J gene TRBJ2-7, with a possible D match to TRBD2 (6 bases). Germline CDR1 is SGHVS and CDR2 is FQNEAQ. Trimming took 5 bases from V and 0 from J, leaving 20 bases between them. The CDR3 has 17 amino acids. In nucleotides, the CDR3 is TGTGCCAGCAGCCTGGGCGCGAGCGGGTATAACTCCTACGAGCAGTACTTC. Encoded protein: CASSLGASGYNSYEQYF. Drawing the rest from reference TRBV7-8 and TRBJ2-7, the complete variable domain is GAGVSQSPRYKVAKRGQDVALRCDPISGHVSLFWYQQALGQGPEFLTYFQNEAQLDKSGLPSDRFFAERPEGSVSTLKIQRTQQEDSAVYLCASSLGASGYNSYEQYFGPGTRLTVT.

The chain carries TRBV6-6 and TRBJ1-2, with 7 bases that match TRBD1. The trim removed 2 bases at V and 6 bases at J, leaving 6 bases unmatched. The CDR3 length is 14 residues. Germline V CDR1 and CDR2: MNHNY, SVGAGI (reference sequence). CDR3 residues: CASSYPQGVDGYTF. The CDR3 DNA reads as TGTGCCAGCAGTTACCCCCAGGGGGTAGATGGCTACACCTTC.

This clone has just a few counts. The chain carries TRBV7-8 and TRBJ2-1, with TRBD2 matching over 16 bases. After removal of 1 base from V and 7 bases from J, the junction contained 13 bases not matched to a gene. CDR3 length: 20 amino acids. CDR1 is SGHVS and CDR2 is FQNEAQ in the germline V gene. The CDR3 loop is CASSLGLGLAGGPSVNEQFF. The CDR3 region has the DNA TGTGCCAGCAGCTTAGGTTTGGGACTAGCGGGAGGGCCAAGTGTAAATGAGCAGTTCTTC.

The chain links TRBV18 to TRBJ1-3; 10 bases fit TRBD1. From germline, CDR1 is KGHSH and CDR2 LQKENI. The CDR3 covers 15 residues. V was clipped by 3 bases and J by 2 bases; unmatched bases: 1. The CDR3 bases are TGTGCCAGCTCACCCGACAGGGGGCCTGGAAACACCATATATTTT. Amino acids: CASSPDRGPGNTIYF.

The gene calls are TRBV30 and TRBJ2-7, with D perhaps TRBD2 (6 bases). The CDR3 is made up of 14 amino acids. Trimming took off 0 bases at V and 1 base at J, with 10 bases between the two ends. Germline CDR1 reads GTSNPN; CDR2 reads SVGIG (reference sequence). The CDR3 sequence is CAWSVGTRSYEQYF. The CDR3, as DNA: TGTGCCTGGAGTGTGGGGACTCGATCCTACGAGCAGTACTTC.

The V gene is TRBV5-1, the J gene TRBJ2-7; TRBD1 might be the D (5 bases). CDR1 SGHRS and CDR2 YFSETQ come from the germline V gene. This CDR3 is 15 amino acids long. Trimming pared 4 bases from V and 0 bases from J, leaving 14 bases between. The CDR3, as DNA: TGCGCCAGCAGCGCTCAGGGTGCTAGCTCCTACGAGCAGTACTTC. Its protein is CASSAQGASSYEQYF.

J is TRBJ1-1 and V is TRBV19; possible D gene TRBD1, 6 bases. This CDR3 is built from 16 residues. CDR1 and CDR2 from the germline V gene are LNHDA and SQIVND (reference sequence). With 3 bases removed from V and 0 bases from J, the gap between germline ends came to 14 bases. Written as DNA, the CDR3 is TGTGCCAGTAGTATTTTTCCCAGGGGCATGAACACTGAAGCTTTCTTT. The encoded protein is CASSIFPRGMNTEAFF.

The J gene is TRBJ1-2, the V gene TRBV19, with 8 bases identical to TRBD1. The germline CDR1 and CDR2 sequences are LNHDA and SQIVND (reference sequence). J lost 3 bases, V lost 5 bases, and 8 bases had no gene match. CDR3 length equals 15 residues. CDR3 in amino acids: CASSAGDRPDYGYTF. CDR3 nucleotide sequence: TGTGCCAGTAGTGCCGGGGACAGGCCCGACTATGGCTACACCTTC.